These 21 T cell receptor beta chains share one sample of origin, sequenced in a study of cytomegalovirus exposure and HLA in healthy donors. Assay: immunoSEQ multiplex PCR; the TCRdb copy retains only in-frame clones and omits some. The sample has some 140,000 clones, 85% to 90% seen once. The sample taken for sequencing was PBMCs. Every receptor here comes from a woman in her twenties or thirties in good health and CMV-seropositive.

CDR3 DNA: TGTGCCAGCAGCTGGATCCCCTCTAGCGGTACCTACGAGCAGTACTTC. This codes for CASSWIPSSGTYEQYF. V gene TRBV2 combines with J gene TRBJ2-7, with 7 bases fitting TRBD2. Germline loops: CDR1 SNHLY, CDR2 FYNNEI. V gave up 6 bases and J gave up 2 bases; unmatched junction bases: 13. The CDR3 loop spans 16 amino acids.

The J gene is TRBJ2-1, the V gene TRBV2, with D hard to call. The CDR3 length is 13 residues. Per the germline V gene, CDR1 is SNHLY and CDR2 is FYNNEI. V was trimmed by 6 bases and J by 3 bases, leaving 9 bases between them. The CDR3 protein is CASRSRLYNEQFF. DNA of the CDR3: TGTGCCAGCAGGTCCCGTCTCTACAATGAGCAGTTCTTC.

This clone has just a few counts. The V gene is TRBV5-1, the J gene TRBJ1-4, with TRBD1 matching over 8 bases. J was trimmed by 7 bases and V by 2 bases; bases with no gene match: 7. Germline V lookup: CDR1 SGHRS, CDR2 YFSETQ. CDR3 length equals 15 residues. In DNA form, the CDR3 reads TGCGCCAGCAGCTTTGACAGGGGAATTGGTGAAAAACTGTTTTTT. This encodes CASSFDRGIGEKLFF.

In DNA, the CDR3 is TGCGCCAGCAGCTTGGAGGGCGGGACTTCAGGTCAGCCCCAGCATTTT. Translating gives CASSLEGGTSGQPQHF. The rearrangement uses TRBV5-1 and TRBJ1-5; possible D gene TRBD1, 5 bases. The CDR3 is 16 amino acids. V lost 0 bases to trimming and J lost 6 bases, with 16 bases between them. Germline lookup yields CDR1 SGHRS and CDR2 YFSETQ. Together with reference TRBV5-1 and TRBJ1-5, the CDR3 gives the full variable domain: KAGVTQTPRYLIKTRGQQVTLSCSPISGHRSVSWYQQTPGQGLQFLFEYFSETQRNKGNFPGRFSGRQFSNSRSEMNVSTLELGDSALYLCASSLEGGTSGQPQHFGDGTRLSIL.

The rearrangement links TRBV5-1 to TRBJ2-1, with D unclear. Deletions cut 5 bases from V and 5 bases from J, with 14 bases between. Germline CDR1 and CDR2: SGHRS and YFSETQ. This CDR3 is 14 amino acids long. Here the CDR3 reads CASRHELPDNEQFF. In DNA form, the CDR3 reads TGCGCCAGCAGGCACGAACTCCCGGACAATGAGCAGTTCTTC.

The chain couples TRBV2 to TRBJ1-5, with 8 bases identical to TRBD1. Germline-derived CDR1 and CDR2 are SNHLY and FYNNEI. CDR3 length: 16 amino acids. The V gene end was trimmed by 5 bases and the J gene end by 5 bases; junction bases not matched to a gene: 11. The CDR3 region is CASSYQPGGGDQPQHF. The CDR3 bases are TGTGCCAGCAGTTATCAGCCAGGGGGCGGAGATCAGCCCCAGCATTTT.

This chain uses TRBV7-8 with TRBJ2-3, with 11 nucleotides matching TRBD2. This CDR3 has 16 residues. Germline V gives CDR1 SGHVS, CDR2 FQNEAQ. J lost 2 bases, V lost 4 bases, and 5 bases had no gene match. The CDR3 sequence is CASSSLLAGATDTQYF. The CDR3, as DNA: TGTGCCAGCAGCTCCCTACTAGCGGGGGCCACAGATACGCAGTATTTT.

The V gene is TRBV5-6, the J gene TRBJ1-4; D not certain. CDR1 SGHDT and CDR2 YYEEEE come from the germline V gene. The ends were cut back, 2 bases at V and 3 bases at J, with 17 bases in the middle. The CDR3 covers 17 residues. CDR3 amino acids: CASSFGISGVANEKLFF. The CDR3 coding sequence is TGTGCCAGCAGCTTCGGCATCTCTGGAGTAGCTAATGAAAAACTGTTTTTT.

The V gene is TRBV6-6, the J gene TRBJ2-3, with a weak D call TRBD2 (5 bases). The germline CDR1 and CDR2 sequences are MNHNY and SVGAGI (reference sequence). This CDR3 comprises 15 residues. Trimming removed 2 bases from V and 5 bases from J, with 14 bases in between. As DNA, the CDR3 is TGTGCCAGCAGTTACACCCGCACGGCGGGAGATACGCAGTATTTT. As protein: CASSYTRTAGDTQYF.

The chain couples TRBV28 to TRBJ1-3, with a weak D call TRBD1 (5 bases). This CDR3 spans 17 amino acids. In germline, CDR1 is MDHEN, CDR2 SYDVKM. V was shortened by 2 bases and J by 0 bases, with 14 bases between the two germline ends. The CDR3 nucleotides read TGTGCCAGCAGTTTAAGGGAGGGGACCCGCTCTGGAAACACCATATATTTT. Amino acids: CASSLREGTRSGNTIYF.

J is TRBJ1-5 and V is TRBV28, with D perhaps matching TRBD1 (6 bases). The CDR3 consists of 15 residues. Trimming removed 5 bases from V and 2 bases from J, with 13 bases in between. Germline V gene lookup returns CDR1 MDHEN and CDR2 SYDVKM. The DNA of the CDR3 is TGTGCCAGCAGTCGAACAGGGACCGGCAATCAGCCCCAGCATTTT. This sequence encodes CASSRTGTGNQPQHF.

The rearrangement links TRBV15 to TRBJ2-7; possibly TRBD2 for D (6 bases). The CDR3 totals 16 residues. Looked up from germline, CDR1 is LNHNV and CDR2 is YYDKDF (reference sequence). With 2 bases removed from V and 5 bases from J, the gap between germline ends came to 19 bases. DNA of the CDR3: TGTGCCACCAGCAGAACCCCGGCGGAGGGGATCGACGAGCAGTACTTC. Its protein product is CATSRTPAEGIDEQYF.

This clone was seen a single time. J is TRBJ2-1 and V is TRBV28, with D possibly TRBD2 on 7 matching bases. Germline V gives CDR1 MDHEN, CDR2 SYDVKM. CDR3 length: 17 residues. The germline V and J ends were trimmed by 9 bases and 6 bases, with 27 bases remaining between them. The CDR3 DNA reads TGTGCCAGTCACCCCTACTCCGGGACACCGGGGGGCAATGAGCAGTTCTTC. This gives the protein CASHPYSGTPGGNEQFF.

The rearrangement links TRBV2 to TRBJ1-1, with 10 bases fitting TRBD1. Germline V gene data show CDR1 as SNHLY and CDR2 as FYNNEI. V lost 6 bases and J lost 0; bases outside the gene matches: 7. This CDR3 is 16 amino acids long. In DNA form, the CDR3 reads TGTGCCAGCAGGGTTAGACAGGGGGCGGTGAACACTGAAGCTTTCTTT. Translation gives CASRVRQGAVNTEAFF.

This sequence joins TRBV27 and TRBJ2-5; 7 bases match TRBD1. Germline lookup yields CDR1 MNHEY and CDR2 SMNVEV (reference sequence). The CDR3 runs to 15 residues. Trimming cost V 4 bases and J 5 bases; bases outside gene matches: 10. CDR3: CASSYFTGEWETQYF. Written as DNA, the CDR3 is TGTGCCAGCAGTTATTTTACAGGGGAGTGGGAGACCCAGTACTTC.

This clone has a single count. The chain uses TRBV28 and TRBJ2-6; maybe TRBD1 (6 bases). Germline V gene data show CDR1 as MDHEN and CDR2 as SYDVKM. The CDR3 loop spans 16 amino acids. V was clipped by 11 bases and J by 0 bases, with 17 bases between them. Written as DNA, the CDR3 is TGTGCCGTTAGACGACAGGCTAGCTCTGGGGCCAACGTCCTGACTTTC. Translating gives CAVRRQASSGANVLTF.

The chain combines TRBV2 with TRBJ1-1, with TRBD1 matching over 8 bases. Germline CDR1 and CDR2: SNHLY and FYNNEI. This CDR3 contains 13 residues. V trimming: 9 bases; J trimming: 4 bases; junction bases outside the gene matches: 7. CDR3: CARETGVRTEAFF. DNA of the CDR3: TGTGCCAGGGAGACAGGGGTACGCACTGAAGCTTTCTTT.

This chain joins TRBV6-1 and TRBJ2-5, with TRBD1 matching over 9 bases. This CDR3 contains 12 residues. Germline V gene sequence: CDR1 MNHNS, CDR2 SASEGT. The V segment lost 11 bases and the J segment 4 bases; nucleotides outside the gene matches: 5. CDR3 nucleotide sequence: TGTGCCGGACAGGGGTTATCAGAGACCCAGTACTTC. Translating it yields CAGQGLSETQYF.

V gene TRBV6-6 combines with J gene TRBJ2-2, with 8 bases fitting TRBD1. From germline, CDR1 is MNHNY and CDR2 SVGAGI (reference sequence). The J segment lost 6 bases and the V segment lost 5 bases, leaving 5 bases of the junction unmatched. This CDR3 contains 14 residues. In DNA, the CDR3 is TGTGCCAGCAGTGAGACAGGGGACCCCGGGGAGCTGTTTTTT. Its translation is CASSETGDPGELFF.

V and J are TRBV5-1 and TRBJ1-5; 11 nucleotides align to TRBD1. Germline V gives CDR1 SGHRS, CDR2 YFSETQ. After removal of 4 bases from V and 3 bases from J, the junction contained 6 bases not matched to a gene. This CDR3 spans 16 amino acids. The CDR3 DNA is TGCGCCAGCAGCCCTGGACAGGGGGCCGTCAATCAGCCCCAGCATTTT. Translated: CASSPGQGAVNQPQHF.

The genes are TRBV2 and TRBJ2-6, with D possibly matching TRBD1 (5 bases). Per germline, CDR1 SNHLY and CDR2 FYNNEI. This CDR3 region has 15 residues. Trimming left V 6 bases short and J 2 bases short, with 11 bases between. The CDR3: CASSREGAGANVLTF. DNA for the CDR3: TGTGCCAGCAGCCGTGAAGGGGCTGGGGCCAACGTCCTGACTTTC.